These T cell receptor beta chains were read from a single sample in a study of cytomegalovirus exposure and HLA in healthy donors. This table comes from immunoSEQ multiplex PCR, and its TCRdb copy is limited to in-frame clones, with some not included. The sample has about 120,000 clones; 80% are singletons. Specimen: PBMCs. The receptor set was obtained from a female donor in good health and CMV-seropositive. CDR3s include the opening cysteine and the closing phenylalanine or tryptophan. The D gene is left open where the match is weak. Size is omitted from some rows. Given values are once, few, many or a class for expanded clones.

v_call: TRBV18; d_call: NA; j_call: TRBJ2-1; clone_size: NA; cdr3_aa: CASSSGVYEQFF; cdr3_nt: TGTGCCAGCTCATCAGGTGTCTATGAGCAGTTCTTC
v_call: TRBV7-2; d_call: NA; j_call: TRBJ1-1; clone_size: NA; cdr3_aa: CASLPPGGPNTEAFF; cdr3_nt: TGTGCCAGCTTGCCACCCGGGGGGCCGAACACTGAAGCTTTCTTT
v_call: TRBV27; d_call: NA; j_call: TRBJ2-7; clone_size: NA; cdr3_aa: CASRLGPYEQYF; cdr3_nt: TGTGCCAGCAGACTAGGCCCCTACGAGCAGTACTTC
v_call: TRBV19; d_call: NA; j_call: TRBJ1-2; clone_size: NA; cdr3_aa: CASSMRIGAAYGYTF; cdr3_nt: TGTGCCAGTAGTATGAGAATAGGGGCTGCCTATGGCTACACCTTC
v_call: TRBV30; d_call: NA; j_call: TRBJ2-1; clone_size: once; cdr3_aa: CAGKNYTEQFF; cdr3_nt: TGTGCCGGAAAAAACTACACTGAGCAGTTCTTC
v_call: TRBV19; d_call: NA; j_call: TRBJ1-3; clone_size: NA; cdr3_aa: CASTQDTSGNTIYF; cdr3_nt: TGTGCCAGTACACAGGACACTTCTGGAAACACCATATATTTT
v_call: TRBV19; d_call: NA; j_call: TRBJ2-7; clone_size: NA; cdr3_aa: CASSSGLQGEQYF; cdr3_nt: TGTGCCAGTAGTTCCGGACTACAAGGCGAGCAGTACTTC
v_call: TRBV2; d_call: TRBD1; j_call: TRBJ1-6; clone_size: NA; cdr3_aa: CASRGDRVNSPLHF; cdr3_nt: TGTGCCAGCAGGGGGGACAGGGTTAATTCACCCCTCCACTTT
v_call: TRBV11-2; d_call: TRBD1; j_call: TRBJ2-2; clone_size: NA; cdr3_aa: CASRSYLGTGGVRAGELFF; cdr3_nt: TGTGCCAGCAGATCTTACTTGGGGACAGGGGGCGTTCGTGCCGGGGAGCTGTTTTTT
v_call: TRBV29-1; d_call: TRBD1; j_call: TRBJ1-3; clone_size: NA; cdr3_aa: CSVRTGSSGNTIYF; cdr3_nt: TGCAGCGTCCGGACAGGGAGCTCTGGAAACACCATATATTTT
v_call: TRBV9; d_call: NA; j_call: TRBJ2-7; clone_size: once; cdr3_aa: CASSVGPGSPYEQYF; cdr3_nt: TGTGCCAGCAGCGTAGGGCCGGGGTCCCCCTACGAGCAGTACTTC
v_call: TRBV18; d_call: TRBD1; j_call: TRBJ1-6; clone_size: once; cdr3_aa: CASSPTSGGSPLHF; cdr3_nt: TGTGCCAGCTCACCAACCTCAGGGGGTTCACCCCTCCACTTT
v_call: TRBV5-4; d_call: TRBD1; j_call: TRBJ1-6; clone_size: NA; cdr3_aa: CASSLPGTGEAPLHF; cdr3_nt: TGTGCCAGCAGCTTACCAGGGACAGGGGAAGCACCCCTCCACTTT
v_call: TRBV7-2; d_call: NA; j_call: TRBJ1-5; clone_size: NA; cdr3_aa: CVSSYDRNQPQHF; cdr3_nt: TGTGTCAGCAGCTATGACAGGAATCAGCCCCAGCATTTT
v_call: TRBV30; d_call: NA; j_call: TRBJ2-5; clone_size: NA; cdr3_aa: CALGPGAETQYF; cdr3_nt: TGTGCCTTGGGGCCAGGGGCAGAGACCCAGTACTTC
v_call: TRBV5-1; d_call: TRBD1; j_call: TRBJ2-7; clone_size: NA; cdr3_aa: CASRGDSYEQYF; cdr3_nt: TGCGCCAGCCGAGGGGACAGCTACGAGCAGTACTTC
v_call: TRBV2; d_call: NA; j_call: TRBJ1-1; clone_size: NA; cdr3_aa: CASKGAVTGNTEAFF; cdr3_nt: TGTGCCAGCAAAGGAGCCGTTACAGGGAACACTGAAGCTTTCTTT
v_call: TRBV11-2; d_call: NA; j_call: TRBJ1-1; clone_size: NA; cdr3_aa: CASTHRGNLLNTEAFF; cdr3_nt: TGTGCCAGCACCCATCGGGGGAACCTATTGAACACTGAAGCTTTCTTT
v_call: TRBV2; d_call: NA; j_call: TRBJ1-4; clone_size: NA; cdr3_aa: CASRPGFGTNEKLFF; cdr3_nt: TGTGCCAGCAGACCAGGGTTTGGGACTAATGAAAAACTGTTTTTT
v_call: TRBV7-9; d_call: NA; j_call: TRBJ1-4; clone_size: NA; cdr3_aa: CASSRGPDEKLFF; cdr3_nt: TGTGCCAGCAGCAGAGGGCCTGATGAAAAACTGTTTTTT
v_call: TRBV6-5; d_call: NA; j_call: TRBJ2-2; clone_size: NA; cdr3_aa: CASSYSPRLNTGELFF; cdr3_nt: TGTGCCAGCAGTTACTCCCCCCGACTTAACACCGGGGAGCTGTTTTTT
v_call: TRBV5-1; d_call: NA; j_call: TRBJ1-5; clone_size: NA; cdr3_aa: CASSLEGGTDQPQHF; cdr3_nt: TGCGCCAGCAGCTTGGAGGGCGGGACGGATCAGCCCCAGCATTTT
v_call: TRBV18; d_call: NA; j_call: TRBJ1-5; clone_size: few; cdr3_aa: CASSPGLRDQPQHF; cdr3_nt: TGTGCCAGCTCACCGGGACTTAGGGATCAGCCCCAGCATTTT
v_call: TRBV12-5; d_call: NA; j_call: TRBJ1-3; clone_size: NA; cdr3_aa: CASGFSQAGNTIYF; cdr3_nt: TGTGCTAGTGGTTTCTCCCAGGCTGGAAACACCATATATTTT
v_call: TRBV20-1; d_call: NA; j_call: TRBJ1-4; clone_size: NA; cdr3_aa: CSARLNEKLFF; cdr3_nt: TGCAGTGCTAGACTTAATGAAAAACTGTTTTTT
v_call: TRBV27; d_call: TRBD1; j_call: TRBJ2-7; clone_size: NA; cdr3_aa: CASVGQGYEQYF; cdr3_nt: TGTGCCAGCGTGGGACAGGGTTACGAGCAGTACTTC
v_call: TRBV19; d_call: NA; j_call: TRBJ1-5; clone_size: NA; cdr3_aa: CASSPGINSYQPQHF; cdr3_nt: TGTGCCAGTAGTCCCGGAATAAATAGCTATCAGCCCCAGCATTTT
v_call: TRBV5-1; d_call: NA; j_call: TRBJ1-3; clone_size: NA; cdr3_aa: CASSLAGGDFGNTIYF; cdr3_nt: TGCGCCAGCAGCTTGGCGGGGGGAGACTTTGGAAACACCATATATTTT
v_call: TRBV4-2; d_call: TRBD1; j_call: TRBJ1-3; clone_size: NA; cdr3_aa: CASSQRTGTGVSSGNTIYF; cdr3_nt: TGTGCCAGCAGCCAACGCACCGGGACAGGGGTTTCATCTGGAAACACCATATATTTT
v_call: TRBV7-6; d_call: NA; j_call: TRBJ1-5; clone_size: NA; cdr3_aa: CASSLTENQPQHF; cdr3_nt: TGTGCCAGCAGCTTAACAGAAAATCAGCCCCAGCATTTT
v_call: TRBV19; d_call: NA; j_call: TRBJ2-4; clone_size: NA; cdr3_aa: CASSRQNLAKNIQYF; cdr3_nt: TGTGCCAGTAGTAGGCAGAACCTAGCCAAAAACATTCAGTACTTC
v_call: TRBV29-1; d_call: NA; j_call: TRBJ1-1; clone_size: few; cdr3_aa: CSVTQGRLTEAFF; cdr3_nt: TGCAGCGTGACCCAGGGAAGGCTGACTGAAGCTTTCTTT
v_call: TRBV15; d_call: TRBD2; j_call: TRBJ2-7; clone_size: NA; cdr3_aa: CATSRGPPGLADYEQYF; cdr3_nt: TGTGCCACCAGCAGAGGACCTCCGGGACTAGCGGACTACGAGCAGTACTTC
v_call: TRBV4-2; d_call: NA; j_call: TRBJ1-1; clone_size: few; cdr3_aa: CASSQDVGLGNTEAFF; cdr3_nt: TGTGCCAGCAGCCAAGATGTTGGACTAGGGAACACTGAAGCTTTCTTT
v_call: TRBV18; d_call: NA; j_call: TRBJ1-1; clone_size: NA; cdr3_aa: CASSPSRGEAFF; cdr3_nt: TGTGCCAGCTCACCATCGAGAGGAGAAGCTTTCTTT
v_call: TRBV4-2; d_call: TRBD1; j_call: TRBJ2-7; clone_size: NA; cdr3_aa: CASSQGDRVYEQYF; cdr3_nt: TGTGCCAGCAGCCAAGGTGACAGGGTGTACGAGCAGTACTTC
v_call: TRBV7-2; d_call: TRBD1; j_call: TRBJ1-1; clone_size: NA; cdr3_aa: CASSADRGLAEAFF; cdr3_nt: TGTGCCAGCAGCGCGGACAGGGGGCTCGCTGAAGCTTTCTTT
v_call: TRBV6-1; d_call: NA; j_call: TRBJ2-3; clone_size: once; cdr3_aa: CASSLRGGSTDTQYF; cdr3_nt: TGTGCCAGCAGTCTTAGGGGCGGTAGCACAGATACGCAGTATTTT
v_call: TRBV2; d_call: NA; j_call: TRBJ1-6; clone_size: once; cdr3_aa: CASSEEGGIGSPLHF; cdr3_nt: TGTGCCAGCAGTGAGGAGGGGGGGATAGGATCACCCCTCCACTTT
v_call: TRBV29-1; d_call: NA; j_call: TRBJ2-5; clone_size: NA; cdr3_aa: CSVGGRGVQETQYF; cdr3_nt: TGCAGCGTTGGCGGGCGGGGAGTCCAAGAGACCCAGTACTTC
v_call: TRBV7-2; d_call: TRBD1; j_call: TRBJ2-7; clone_size: NA; cdr3_aa: CASSKSGTAEQYF; cdr3_nt: TGTGCCAGCAGCAAATCCGGGACAGCAGAGCAGTACTTC
v_call: TRBV19; d_call: NA; j_call: TRBJ1-5; clone_size: NA; cdr3_aa: CASRRQSNQPQHF; cdr3_nt: TGTGCCAGTAGAAGACAGAGCAATCAGCCCCAGCATTTT